These 3 T cell receptor beta chains were sequenced from one sample in a study of T-cell memory formation after mild COVID-19. TCRdb re-analysed the 5' RACE reads in MiXCR, keeping a single row per CDR3 protein. The repertoire holds approximately 300,000 distinct CDR3 sequences, with less than 9.5% as singletons. Sample: PBMCs or a T cell subset sorted from them (not recorded which). These receptors all come from a man aged 18 to 30 who had mild COVID-19 (a few samples of this study predate the infection). Cell type and time point are not known.

Many counts were recorded for this clonotype. V and J are TRBV7-2 and TRBJ2-5; no firm D call. Germline values: CDR1 SGHTA, CDR2 FQGNSA. Trimming took 4 bases from V and 2 from J, leaving 11 bases between them. The CDR3 has 14 residues. Here the CDR3 reads CASSYSHMQETQYF. CDR3 bases: TGTGCCAGCAGCTACAGTCACATGCAAGAGACCCAGTACTTC. The full variable domain, completed using reference TRBV7-2 and TRBJ2-5, is GAGVSQSPSNKVTEKGKDVELRCDPISGHTALYWYRQSLGQGLEFLIYFQGNSAPDKSGLPSDRFSAERTGGSVSTLTIQRTQQEDSAVYLCASSYSHMQETQYFGPGTRLLVL.

The chain links TRBV7-2 to TRBJ1-2; D uncertain. Looked up from germline, CDR1 is SGHTA and CDR2 is FQGNSA. V lost 2 bases, J lost 4 bases, and 11 bases lay in between. There are 14 residues in the CDR3. In nucleotides, the CDR3 is TGTGCCAGCAGCTTACTCGACGCCCGCTATGGCTACACCTTC. Translated: CASSLLDARYGYTF.

This clonotype was observed a few times. The genes are TRBV18 and TRBJ2-7; D might be TRBD2 (5 bases). Germline V gene sequence: CDR1 KGHSH, CDR2 LQKENI. The length of the CDR3 is 14 residues. V was pared by 2 bases and J by 5 bases, with 13 bases between. The CDR3 spells CASSPSSELNEQYF. In DNA, the CDR3 is TGTGCCAGCTCACCAAGTAGCGAATTGAACGAGCAGTACTTC.